This is a list of T cell receptor beta chains from one sample in a study of blood T cells in healthy people across ages. TCRdb independently ran MiXCR on the 5' RACE reads; one entry per CDR3 protein. The sample includes about 570,000 distinct CDR3 sequences, 27% of them seen just once. Sequencing was carried out using blood. The receptors come from a woman aged 70-85 years in good health. Each CDR3 is given with its conserved first and last residue. Fields, in order: V gene, J gene, CDR3 protein.

TRBV5-1,TRBJ1-2,CASSPTTGERGYTF
TRBV14,TRBJ1-2,CASSQATVNYGYTF
TRBV12-5,TRBJ2-5,CASGLVETQYF
TRBV4-1,TRBJ1-2,CASSFRMDRANYGYTF
TRBV28,TRBJ1-5,CASTEQGFKNQPQHF
TRBV7-2,TRBJ1-2,CASRDRGKRDGYTF
TRBV7-2,-,CASSLFLAGGYNEQFF
TRBV4-1,TRBJ1-5,CASSQASDAQPQHF
TRBV7-2,TRBJ2-7,CASSSRGNYEQYF
TRBV20-1,TRBJ1-5,CSAREGAGNQPQHF
TRBV6-5,TRBJ1-1,CASRKPYLQRGEEAFF
TRBV21-1,-,CASSKGSGAIGYEQYF
TRBV11-2,TRBJ2-1,CASSLGGAPYNEQFF
TRBV9,TRBJ2-5,CASSVEVEGTQYF
TRBV10-3,TRBJ2-3,CAIRREGVTDTQYF
TRBV6-6,TRBJ2-3,CASSFPAGASTDTQYF
TRBV20-1,TRBJ1-2,CSAIVDRVDYGYTF
TRBV3-1,TRBJ2-7,CASSQVLDEQYF
TRBV7-3,TRBJ2-5,CASSFEGIQYF
TRBV4-2,TRBJ2-3,CASSPGQGVATDTQYF
TRBV12-3/TRBV12-4,TRBJ2-5,CASSSIAGGLETRYF
TRBV20-1,TRBJ1-3,CSASPGFTGNTIYF
TRBV6-2/TRBV6-3,TRBJ2-1,CASRDMGGDNEQFF
TRBV7-2,TRBJ1-3,CASSFHRTSSGNTIYF
TRBV9,TRBJ2-3,CASSAGGGPDTQYF
TRBV29-1,TRBJ1-2,CSAGDIGKGYTF
TRBV25-1,TRBJ2-5,CASSESRTDFF
TRBV5-1,TRBJ2-5,CASSPGTGVVTQYF
TRBV20-1,-,CSASGIGGTLQETQYF
TRBV6-2/TRBV6-3,TRBJ2-1,CASGKAGTGLYNEQFF
TRBV7-2,TRBJ2-4,CASSETGYQNIQYF
TRBV7-9,TRBJ1-4,CASSSEATNEKLFF
TRBV7-2,TRBJ2-3,CASSLGARGLPDTQYF
TRBV7-9,TRBJ1-4,CASSPSGGSNEKLFF
TRBV20-1,TRBJ2-1,CSARDLGVSGGRSYNEQFF
TRBV10-3,TRBJ1-2,CAILVLPNYGYTF
TRBV5-5,TRBJ1-2,CASTLGPGAYGYTF
TRBV4-1,TRBJ1-2,CASSQDMARRYGYTF
TRBV3-1,TRBJ2-7,CASSLRTEAYEQYF
TRBV20-1,-,CSARDGGRVSDEQFF
TRBV29-1,-,CSVEGVAYEQYF
TRBV7-3,TRBJ2-5,CAGSPRRQANQETQYF